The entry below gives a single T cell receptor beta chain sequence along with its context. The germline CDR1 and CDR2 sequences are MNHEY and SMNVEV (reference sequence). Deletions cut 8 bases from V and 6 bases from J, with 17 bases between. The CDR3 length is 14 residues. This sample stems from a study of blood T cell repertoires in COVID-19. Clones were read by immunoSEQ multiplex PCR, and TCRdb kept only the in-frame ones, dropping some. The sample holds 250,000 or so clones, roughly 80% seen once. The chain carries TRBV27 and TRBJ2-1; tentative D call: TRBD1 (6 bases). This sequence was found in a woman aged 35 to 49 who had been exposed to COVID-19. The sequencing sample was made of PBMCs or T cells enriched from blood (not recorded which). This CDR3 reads CASDRAGGTNEQFF. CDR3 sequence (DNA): TGTGCCAGCGACCGAGCTGGGGGCACCAATGAGCAGTTCTTC.